This TCR beta chain emerged from a study of T cell responses to AZD1222 COVID-19 vaccine (dated by TCRdb to about 2021). Context from the whole study: AZD1222 recipients given second doses at about 4 weeks or at about 12 weeks were pooled, since spike-specific TCR depth and breadth were not found to differ between the two schedules. A total of under 250 trial participants underwent TCR sequencing, of whom about 210 had received two doses of AZD1222 and about 26 had received two doses of the MenACWY control vaccine. Trial participants were enrolled into age subgroups of 18-55, 56-69 and 70-plus years, which contained about 160, 30 and 59 TCR-sequenced participants, respectively. Broad study findings and their caveats: After two AZD1222 doses, spike-specific TCR breadth and depth were significantly higher than at day 0 and than in MenACWY recipients. Only 5 to 7 AZD1222 recipients were SARS-CoV-2 seropositive at baseline, limiting conclusions about previously exposed vaccinees. No day 14 peak-response samples were available, so repertoires were characterized only after the peak T cell response. Participants were mostly white British, with more females than males. The authors suggested clonal diversity may have been underestimated. Epitopes outside the regions mutated in the B.1.351 and B.1.1.7 variants were reportedly recognized by nearly half of the unique spike-specific TCRs. The 56-69-year group was small, and its depth increase did not reach significance, likely because of low power. The vaccine-associated CD4 TCRs covered the entire spike protein, and the dominant responses fell in regions 160-218 and 743-854.

The time point label here, explained by the study, means: baseline before first vaccination. The vaccinee samples were drawn from two UK trials, COV001 and COV002, one of which was a single-blind randomized controlled phase 2/3 trial testing AZD1222 (ChAdOx1 nCoV-19) in healthy adults. Trial participant PBMC samples were collected at day 0 and day 28 after the second dose for TCRbeta chain sequencing. Details on this clone: What antigen it recognizes has not been identified. Within one base of it there is no much larger clone, and no base qualities were kept.

The CDR3 regions of human TCRbeta chains were analyzed by immunosequencing. Under the source paper's analysis protocol: Repertoire TCRs were matched against a reference library of SARS-CoV-2-specific TCRs generated with the MIRA antigen-specificity platform. Breadth was defined as the fraction of unique TCRs that were SARS-CoV-2-associated. Depth was defined as the fraction of total T cells that were SARS-CoV-2-associated. Using the MIRA data, each spike-specific TCR was assigned both to the spike region to which the TCR was reactive and to a CD4 or CD8 class. Log10-transformed breadth and depth values were compared by one-way ANOVA with Sidak's multiple comparisons tests. What TCRdb holds here is the immuneACCESS table cut down to in-frame rearrangements. Part of the clones is not present; checked against another copy, under half of the missing clones reflect an unresolved V gene, and the others are unexplained. V and J calls and clone size are those listed in that table; D and trimming were worked out from the DNA. This sample comprises about 37,000 clones, approximately 86% of them detected only once. 6.8% of the sample is taken by the ten largest.

The germline V gene gives CDR1 as SGDLS and CDR2 as YYNGEE. The V end loses 0 bases and the J end loses 6 bases, and a stretch of 13 bases separates them. The CDR3 spans 15 residues, from the cysteine through the phenylalanine. Of the read, only the CDR3 DNA is kept; its 45 bases are in frame from base 1. This TCR derives from an adult in good health. The sample in question was peripheral blood, obtained on day 0 of AZD1222 vaccination. Rearrangement joined TRBV9 to TRBJ2-1; possibly the D gene is TRBD2, per 7 matching bases. The CDR3 reads CASSVGGGPLNEQFF. The base sequence is TGTGCCAGCAGCGTAGGGGGGGGCCCGCTCAATGAGCAGTTCTTC. Where the CDR3 stops, the reference TRBV9 and TRBJ2-1 genes take over; the full variable domain is DSGVTQTPKHLITATGQRVTLRCSPRSGDLSVYWYQQSLDQGLQFLIQYYNGEERAKGNILERFSAQQFPDLHSELNLSSLELGDSALYFCASSVGGGPLNEQFFGPGTRLTVL.